Described below is a single TCR beta chain sequence and its context. V dropped 1 base and J dropped 3 bases, with 10 bases sitting between them. Germline values: CDR1 KGHSY, CDR2 FQNENV. The CDR3 covers 15 residues. This entry belongs to a study of T cell responses to AZD1222 COVID-19 vaccine. Sequencing was performed with immunoSEQ multiplex PCR; in TCRdb, only in-frame clones are kept and a portion is missing. The repertoire holds just under 80,000 clones, with 92% as singletons. The clonotype comes from an adult who received the AZD1222 COVID-19 vaccine. The specimen was peripheral blood, collected 28 days after the second AZD1222 dose. The chain joins TRBV16 to TRBJ1-5; D possibly corresponds to TRBD1 (5 bases). CDR3 sequence (DNA): TGTGCCAGCAGCCAATTCGACAGCAACAATCAGCCCCAGCATTTT. This gives the protein CASSQFDSNNQPQHF.